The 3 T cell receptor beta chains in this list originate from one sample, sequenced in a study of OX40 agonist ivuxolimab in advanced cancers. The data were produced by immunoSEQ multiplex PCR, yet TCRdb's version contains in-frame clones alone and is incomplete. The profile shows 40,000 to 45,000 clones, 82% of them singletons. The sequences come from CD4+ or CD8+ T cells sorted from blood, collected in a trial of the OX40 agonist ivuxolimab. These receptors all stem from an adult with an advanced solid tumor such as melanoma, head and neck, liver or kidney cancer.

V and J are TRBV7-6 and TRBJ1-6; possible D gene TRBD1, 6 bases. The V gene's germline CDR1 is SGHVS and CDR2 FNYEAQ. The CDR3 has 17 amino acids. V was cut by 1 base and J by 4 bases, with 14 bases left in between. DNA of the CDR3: TGTGCCAGCAGCTTAGAGGGGGGGCATCTGTATAATTCACCCCTCCACTTT. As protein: CASSLEGGHLYNSPLHF. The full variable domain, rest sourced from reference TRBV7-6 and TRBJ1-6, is GAGVSQSPRYKVTKRGQDVALRCDPISGHVSLYWYRQALGQGPEFLTYFNYEAQQDKSGLPNDRFSAERPEGSISTLTIQRTEQRDSAMYRCASSLEGGHLYNSPLHFGNGTRLTVT.

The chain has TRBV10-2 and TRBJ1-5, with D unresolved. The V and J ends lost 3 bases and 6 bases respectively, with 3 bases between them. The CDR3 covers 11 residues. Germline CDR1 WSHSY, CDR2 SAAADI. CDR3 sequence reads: CASSDGQPQHF. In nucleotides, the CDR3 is TGCGCCAGCAGTGATGGTCAGCCCCAGCATTTT.

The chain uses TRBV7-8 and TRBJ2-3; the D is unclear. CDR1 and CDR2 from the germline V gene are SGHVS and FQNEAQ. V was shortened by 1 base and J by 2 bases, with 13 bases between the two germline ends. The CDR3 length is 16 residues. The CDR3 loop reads CASSLDGRIHTDTQYF. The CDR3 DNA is TGTGCCAGCAGCTTAGATGGCAGGATCCACACAGATACGCAGTATTTT.